This T cell receptor beta chain was obtained from a study of identifying expanded T cells in peripheral blood. General observations from the study: Two-week clone count variance significantly increased as total template count grew.

No infections or other immune events were documented during collection. V was pared by 5 bases and J by 4 bases, with 12 bases between. CDR1 is MNHEY, CDR2 SMNVEV, per germline (reference sequence). The CDR3 covers 15 residues. Generated by immunoSEQ multiplex PCR, the TCRdb table keeps only in-frame clones and is missing some. The sample contains approximately 100,000 clones, around 90% of which appear only once. This clone showed up just a few times. Its specificity is unknown. V and J are TRBV27 and TRBJ1-6, with a tentative D call TRBD1 (5 bases). The origin of this receptor is a person between 18 and 75 years old in good health. Sequenced: blood. CDR3 bases: TGTGCCAGCAGTCCCAACGCAGGGTATAATTCACCCCTCCACTTT. Translated, it gives CASSPNAGYNSPLHF.